Listed below are T cell receptor beta chains from one sample, sequenced in a study of T cell repertoires in cytomegalovirus infection. From the reads, TCRdb called clonotypes with MiXCR, one entry per CDR3 protein. This table has approximately 89,000 distinct CDR3 sequences, roughly 29% appearing once. These TCRs are of unknown antigen specificity. The sample was CD8+ T cells from cultured PBMCs, taken from culture after CMV antigen stimulation. The receptor source for this set is a human donor in good health (CMV status not recorded). Some clones in this sample may be carry-over from other donors' samples. Each CDR3 is given with its conserved first and last residue. D genes are given only for firm matches. Some rows have no size entry. The others give once, few or many, or a class for an expanded clone.

TRBV24-1	NA	NA	TRBJ2-1	CATSDLSHNEQFF	TGTGCCACCAGTGATTTGTCCCACAATGAGCAGTTCTTC
TRBV7-9	TRBD1	NA	TRBJ2-3	CASSEGADTQYF	TGTGCCAGCAGCGAGGGGGCCGATACGCAGTATTTT
TRBV2	NA	NA	TRBJ2-7	CASSEHPPGGVAYEQYF	TGTGCCAGCAGTGAACATCCCCCGGGCGGAGTCGCCTACGAGCAGTACTTC
TRBV6-6	NA	once	TRBJ1-1	CASTHPGVHSLNTEAFF	TGTGCCAGCACTCACCCTGGGGTGCACAGTCTGAACACTGAAGCTTTCTTT
TRBV11-3	TRBD2	many	TRBJ2-3	CASSLGSGGETDTQYF	TGTGCCAGCAGCTTAGGTAGCGGGGGGGAGACAGATACGCAGTATTTT
TRBV19	NA	NA	TRBJ1-3	CASSKTGTSGNTIYF	TGTGCCAGTAGCAAGACCGGGACATCTGGAAACACCATATATTTT
TRBV5-4	NA	NA	TRBJ2-2	CASSGRNTGELFF	TGTGCCAGCTCGGGGCGGAACACCGGGGAGCTGTTTTTT
TRBV14	TRBD1	NA	TRBJ2-1	CASSQVGQGAGYNEQFF	TGTGCCAGCAGCCAAGTTGGACAGGGGGCCGGGTACAATGAGCAGTTCTTC
TRBV7-8	NA	many	TRBJ1-1	CASSLSVVVTEAFF	TGTGCCAGCAGCTTAAGCGTCGTGGTCACTGAAGCTTTCTTT
TRBV27	TRBD1	NA	TRBJ2-2	CASSLGQGFAGELFF	TGTGCCAGCAGTTTGGGACAGGGTTTTGCCGGGGAGCTGTTTTTT
TRBV20-1	NA	NA	TRBJ1-1	CSARDREVPVTEAFF	TGCAGTGCTAGAGATCGGGAGGTTCCGGTTACTGAAGCTTTCTTT
TRBV9	NA	few	TRBJ1-5	CASSLSDSSNQPQHF	TGTGCCAGCAGCTTATCCGACAGCAGCAATCAGCCCCAGCATTTT
TRBV19	NA	many	TRBJ1-1	CASSDYTGSTEAFF	TGTGCCAGTAGTGACTACACGGGGAGCACTGAAGCTTTCTTT
TRBV3-1	NA	NA	TRBJ2-3	CASSHGSDYTQYF	TGTGCCAGCAGCCATGGCTCTGATTATACGCAGTATTTT
TRBV5-4	NA	NA	TRBJ1-1	CASSPGRDTEAFF	TGTGCCAGCAGCCCGGGAAGGGACACTGAAGCTTTCTTT
TRBV12-3/TRBV12-4	NA	NA	TRBJ1-4	CASIPGPNEKLFF	TGTGCCAGCATCCCGGGGCCGAATGAAAAACTGTTTTTT
TRBV28	NA	few	TRBJ1-2	CASMEGLSGYTF	TGTGCCAGCATGGAGGGGTTAAGTGGCTACACCTTC
TRBV12-3/TRBV12-4	TRBD1	many	TRBJ2-6	CASRFATGELANLGANVLTF	TGTGCCAGCAGGTTCGCCACAGGGGAACTCGCAAACCTTGGGGCCAACGTCCTGACTTTC
TRBV7-9	NA	NA	TRBJ2-5	CASTRLQETQYF	TGTGCCAGCACCAGGTTGCAAGAGACCCAGTACTTC
TRBV5-4	NA	NA	TRBJ2-1	CASSGTGWDEQFF	TGTGCCAGCAGCGGTACAGGGTGGGATGAGCAGTTCTTC
TRBV27	NA	NA	TRBJ1-6	CASSLMGAVSPLHF	TGTGCCAGCAGTTTAATGGGGGCGGTTTCACCCCTCCACTTT
TRBV7-4	NA	NA	TRBJ2-3	CASTGGPPTDTQYF	TGTGCCAGCACCGGGGGGCCCCCCACAGATACGCAGTATTTT
TRBV7-8	NA	many	TRBJ2-2	CASSSYGGHTGELFF	TGTGCCAGCAGCTCCTACGGGGGGCACACCGGGGAGCTGTTTTTT
TRBV6-5	NA	NA	TRBJ2-2	CASSYSGGTAGELFF	TGTGCCAGCAGTTACTCTGGTGGGACCGCCGGGGAGCTGTTTTTT
TRBV7-4	NA	few	TRBJ1-4	CASSPRRDEKLFF	TGTGCCAGCAGCCCCCGGCGGGATGAAAAACTGTTTTTT
TRBV29-1	NA	NA	TRBJ2-7	CSVADGDVVEQYF	TGCAGCGTCGCGGACGGAGACGTTGTGGAGCAGTACTTC
TRBV7-7	NA	few	TRBJ2-3	CASSPGLGSTDTQYF	TGTGCCAGCAGCCCTGGTTTGGGGAGCACAGATACGCAGTATTTT